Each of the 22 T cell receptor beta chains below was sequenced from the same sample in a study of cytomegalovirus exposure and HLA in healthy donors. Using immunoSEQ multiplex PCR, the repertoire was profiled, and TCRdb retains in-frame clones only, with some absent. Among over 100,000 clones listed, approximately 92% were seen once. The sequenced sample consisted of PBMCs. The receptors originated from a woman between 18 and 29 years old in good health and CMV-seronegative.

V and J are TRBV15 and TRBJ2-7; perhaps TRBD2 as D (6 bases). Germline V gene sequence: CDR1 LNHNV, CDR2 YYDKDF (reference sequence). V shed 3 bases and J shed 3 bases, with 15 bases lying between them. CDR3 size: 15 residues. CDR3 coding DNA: TGTGCCACCAGCAGCGCGGACGGGGGTTACTACGAGCAGTACTTC. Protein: CATSSADGGYYEQYF.

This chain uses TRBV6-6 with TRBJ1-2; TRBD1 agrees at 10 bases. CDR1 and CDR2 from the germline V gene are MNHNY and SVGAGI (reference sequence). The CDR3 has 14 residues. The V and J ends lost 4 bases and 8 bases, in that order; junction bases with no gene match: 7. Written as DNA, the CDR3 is TGTGCCAGCAGTTTTCGACAGGGGGCGGGCGGCTACACCTTC. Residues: CASSFRQGAGGYTF.

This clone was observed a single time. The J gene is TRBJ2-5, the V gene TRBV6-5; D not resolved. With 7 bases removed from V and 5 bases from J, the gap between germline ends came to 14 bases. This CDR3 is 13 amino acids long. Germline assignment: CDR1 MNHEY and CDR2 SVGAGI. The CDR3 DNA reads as TGTGCCAGCACGTATCCGGGTGGGGAGACCCAGTACTTC. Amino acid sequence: CASTYPGGETQYF.

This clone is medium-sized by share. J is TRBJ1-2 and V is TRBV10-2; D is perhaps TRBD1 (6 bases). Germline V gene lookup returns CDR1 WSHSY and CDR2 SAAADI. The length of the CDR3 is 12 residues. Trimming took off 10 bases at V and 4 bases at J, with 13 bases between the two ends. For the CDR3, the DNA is TGCGCCACCGAGGAGACAGGCTATGGCTACACCTTC. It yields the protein CATEETGYGYTF.

Here the CDR3 reads CASSLEQGNSPLHF. The DNA of the CDR3 is TGTGCCAGCAGCTTGGAACAGGGTAATTCACCCCTCCACTTT. J is TRBJ1-6 and V is TRBV5-4, with D possibly being TRBD1 (6 bases). Trimming cost V 0 bases and J 6 bases, with 7 bases left between them. The CDR3 covers 14 residues. Germline-derived CDR1 and CDR2 are SGHNT and YYREEE (reference sequence). The variable domain in full, with the rest retrieved from reference TRBV5-4 and TRBJ1-6, is ETGVTQSPTHLIKTRGQQVTLRCSSQSGHNTVSWYQQALGQGPQFIFQYYREEENGRGNFPPRFSGLQFPNYSSELNVNALELDDSALYLCASSLEQGNSPLHFGNGTRLTVT.

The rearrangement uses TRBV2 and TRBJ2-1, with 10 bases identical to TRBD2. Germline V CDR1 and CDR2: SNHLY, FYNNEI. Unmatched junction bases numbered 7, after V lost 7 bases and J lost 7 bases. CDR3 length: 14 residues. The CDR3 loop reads CASNQRGGVNEQFF. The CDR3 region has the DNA TGTGCCAGCAATCAGCGGGGGGGCGTTAATGAGCAGTTCTTC.

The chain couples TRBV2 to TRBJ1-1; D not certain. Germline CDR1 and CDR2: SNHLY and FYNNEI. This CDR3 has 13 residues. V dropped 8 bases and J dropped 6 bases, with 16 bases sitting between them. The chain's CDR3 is CASLETPVAEAFF. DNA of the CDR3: TGTGCCAGCCTAGAGACCCCAGTAGCTGAAGCTTTCTTT.

The CDR3 reads CASSYGGAGSTGELFF. CDR3 sequence (DNA): TGTGCCAGCAGTTACGGGGGGGCCGGTTCCACCGGGGAGCTGTTTTTT. V and J are TRBV6-5 and TRBJ2-2; a possible D gene is TRBD2 (7 bases). The V end lost 2 bases, the J end lost 4 bases, and 14 bases lay between the germline ends. The CDR3 has 16 residues. From germline, CDR1 is MNHEY and CDR2 SVGAGI.

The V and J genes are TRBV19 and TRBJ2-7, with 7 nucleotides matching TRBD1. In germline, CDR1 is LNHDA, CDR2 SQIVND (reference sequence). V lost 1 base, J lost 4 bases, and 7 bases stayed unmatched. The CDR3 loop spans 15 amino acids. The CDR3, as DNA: TGTGCCAGTAGTATAGTGGACAGGCTAGGATACGAGCAGTACTTC. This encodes CASSIVDRLGYEQYF.

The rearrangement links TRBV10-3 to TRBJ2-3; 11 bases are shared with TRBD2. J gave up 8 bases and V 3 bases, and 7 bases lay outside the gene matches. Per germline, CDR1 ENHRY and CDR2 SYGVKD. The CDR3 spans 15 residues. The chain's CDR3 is CAISELAGEGSTQYF. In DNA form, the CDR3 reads TGTGCCATCAGTGAACTAGCGGGGGAAGGGAGTACGCAGTATTTT.

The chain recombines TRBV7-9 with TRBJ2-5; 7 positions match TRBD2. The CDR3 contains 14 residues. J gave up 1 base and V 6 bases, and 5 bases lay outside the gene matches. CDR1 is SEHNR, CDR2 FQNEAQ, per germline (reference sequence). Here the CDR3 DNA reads TGTGCCAGCAGTGGCCGGGGGGTCCAAGAGACCCAGTACTTC. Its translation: CASSGRGVQETQYF. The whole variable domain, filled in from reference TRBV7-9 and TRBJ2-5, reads DTGVSQNPRHKITKRGQNVTFRCDPISEHNRLYWYRQTLGQGPEFLTYFQNEAQLEKSRLLSDRFSAERPKGSFSTLEIQRTEQGDSAMYLCASSGRGVQETQYFGPGTRLLVL.

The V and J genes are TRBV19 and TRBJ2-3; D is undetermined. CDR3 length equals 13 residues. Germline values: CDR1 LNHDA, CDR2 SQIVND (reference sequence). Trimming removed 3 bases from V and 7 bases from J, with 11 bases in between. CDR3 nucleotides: TGTGCCAGTAGTATCGCCAGTTACCATACGCAGTATTTT. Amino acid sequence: CASSIASYHTQYF.

CDR3 sequence reads: CASSAQRGGDNTQYF. The CDR3 nucleotides are TGTGCCAGCAGTGCACAGCGGGGGGGGGACAATACGCAGTATTTT. This chain joins TRBV6-6 and TRBJ2-3, with TRBD2 matching 10 bases. The CDR3 totals 15 residues. Trimming took 5 bases from V and 7 from J; bases not matched to a gene: 9. CDR1 is MNHNY, CDR2 SVGAGI, per germline (reference sequence).

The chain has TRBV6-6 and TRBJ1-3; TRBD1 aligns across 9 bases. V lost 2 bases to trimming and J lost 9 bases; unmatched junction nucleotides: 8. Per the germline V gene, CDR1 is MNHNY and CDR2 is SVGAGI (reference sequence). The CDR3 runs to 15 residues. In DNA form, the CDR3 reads TGTGCCAGCAGTTACCCAAGGGACAGGGTAACCACCATATATTTT. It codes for CASSYPRDRVTTIYF.

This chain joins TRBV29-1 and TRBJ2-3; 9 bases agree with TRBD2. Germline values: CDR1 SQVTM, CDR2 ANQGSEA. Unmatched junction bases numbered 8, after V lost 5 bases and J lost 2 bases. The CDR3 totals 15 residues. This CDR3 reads CSVRKTSGLTDTQYF. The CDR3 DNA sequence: TGCAGCGTTCGAAAGACTAGCGGTCTCACAGATACGCAGTATTTT.

The CDR3 sequence is CASSLRQQGTEAFF. DNA of the CDR3: TGTGCCAGCAGCTTACGGCAGCAGGGCACTGAAGCTTTCTTT. The chain links TRBV7-9 to TRBJ1-1; the D gene is possibly TRBD1 (5 bases). CDR1 and CDR2 from the germline V gene are SEHNR and FQNEAQ (reference sequence). The CDR3 covers 14 residues. Trimming pared 2 bases from V and 4 bases from J, leaving 11 bases between.

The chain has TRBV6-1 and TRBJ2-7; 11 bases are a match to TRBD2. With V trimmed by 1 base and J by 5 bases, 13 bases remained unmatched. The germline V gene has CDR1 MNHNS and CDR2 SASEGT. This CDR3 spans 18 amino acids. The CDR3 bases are TGTGCCAGCAGTGAAGTCCTCTATTTAACTAGCGGGAGAAACGAGCAGTACTTC. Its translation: CASSEVLYLTSGRNEQYF.

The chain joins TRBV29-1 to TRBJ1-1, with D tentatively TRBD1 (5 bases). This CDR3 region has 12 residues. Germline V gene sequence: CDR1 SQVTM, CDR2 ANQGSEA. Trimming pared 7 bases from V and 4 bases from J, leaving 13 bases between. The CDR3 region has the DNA TGCAGCGCCCGAACGGGGGGCACTGAAGCTTTCTTT. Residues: CSARTGGTEAFF. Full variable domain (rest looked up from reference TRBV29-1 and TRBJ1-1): SAVISQKPSRDICQRGTSLTIQCQVDSQVTMMFWYRQQPGQSLTLIATANQGSEATYESGFVIDKFPISRPNLTFSTLTVSNMSPEDSSIYLCSARTGGTEAFFGQGTRLTVV.

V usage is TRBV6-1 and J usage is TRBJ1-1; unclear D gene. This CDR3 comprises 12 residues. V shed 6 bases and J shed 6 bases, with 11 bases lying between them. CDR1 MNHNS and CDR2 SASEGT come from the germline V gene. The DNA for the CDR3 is TGTGCCAGCAGCCACGGCGGCTCTGAAGCTTTCTTT. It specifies CASSHGGSEAFF.

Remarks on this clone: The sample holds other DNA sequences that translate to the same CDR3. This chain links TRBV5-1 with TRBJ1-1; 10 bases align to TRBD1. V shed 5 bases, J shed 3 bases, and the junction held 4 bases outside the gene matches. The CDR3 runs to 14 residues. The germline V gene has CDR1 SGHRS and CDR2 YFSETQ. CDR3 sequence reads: CASSLGTGDTEAFF. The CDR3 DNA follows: TGCGCCAGCAGTCTTGGGACAGGGGACACTGAAGCTTTCTTT.

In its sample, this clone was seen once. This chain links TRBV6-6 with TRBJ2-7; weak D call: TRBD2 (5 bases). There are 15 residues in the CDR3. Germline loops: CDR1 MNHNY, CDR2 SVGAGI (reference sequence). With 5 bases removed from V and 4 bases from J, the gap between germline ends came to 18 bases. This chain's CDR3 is CASSLPLRDEYEQYF. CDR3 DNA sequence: TGTGCCAGCAGTCTCCCCTTGAGGGATGAGTACGAGCAGTACTTC.

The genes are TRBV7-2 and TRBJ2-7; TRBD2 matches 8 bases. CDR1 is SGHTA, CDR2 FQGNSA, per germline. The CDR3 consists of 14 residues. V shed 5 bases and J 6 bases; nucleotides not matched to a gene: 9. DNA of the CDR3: TGTGCCAGCAGCCCGGGAGGGGAACCGCTCGAGCAGTACTTC. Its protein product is CASSPGGEPLEQYF.